The T cell receptor beta chain under discussion was sequenced for a study of molecular identifiers for immune sequencing clone quantification (dated by TCRdb to between 2018 and 2020). Study-level background: For a replicate experiment, RNA from around 20,000 or 99,000 naive CD8 T cells was divided into five aliquots, of which four were sequenced. The study was a methods study using CD8 T cells to benchmark molecular-identifier clustering-based TCR repertoire sequencing (MIDCIRS) and TCR RNA copy counting. Findings and caveats that apply to the study as a whole: The naive libraries included spiked-in Jurkat TCR RNA (fewer than eleven copies' worth), and this Jurkat TCR RNA is not part of the donor repertoire. When barcode sub-clustering was omitted, TCR diversity was inflated by chimeric consensus sequences, with chimeras reaching as high as 47%. In CMV-specific effector cells, over 99% of molecules were held by clones above 20 RNA copies, whereas under 1% of molecules were held by such clones in naive cells. Modeling estimated 3 to 3.5 recovered TCR RNA copies per cell, compared with approximately 9.5 by digital PCR, which implies roughly 29% capture efficiency. A single cell's worth of spiked-in Jurkat TCR RNA was reported detectable even among one million naive CD8 T cells. Highly expanded clone sizes could be underestimated if identical TCR molecules share a barcode.

Libraries of naive CD8 T cells were built from about 19,000 to 1,100,000 sorted cells, with 10%, 30% or 50% of the purified RNA used. Naive CD8 T cells, defined as CD8+CD4-CCR7+CD45RA+, were FACS-sorted into RLT Plus buffer on a BD FACSAria II. Around 10 TCR copies' worth of Jurkat RNA were spiked into about 20,000-1,100,000 naive CD8 T cell samples to test detection sensitivity. CD8 T cells were enriched with RosetteSep CD8+ T Cell Enrichment Cocktail and Ficoll-Paque, followed by ACK red cell lysis. This clonotype was detected a few times. Its antigen is currently not known. Mismatch with germline at one junction end may stem from a read error. The germline V gene encodes CDR1 SGHRS and CDR2 YFSETQ. The CDR3 measures 15 amino acids from cysteine to phenylalanine. The DNA shown is the 45-base CDR3, in frame from base 1. Library method: PCR. The sequencing machine was a NextSeq 500. Preparation of bulk TCR libraries followed a previously described approach, with the TCR primers listed in Table S5. Total RNA was purified with the Qiagen AllPrep DNA/RNA kit. Reads from multiple sequencing runs of the same library were pooled before analysis. The published analysis was carried out like this. Reads were retained only if an exact TCR constant sequence was present, and the retained reads were trimmed to 150 nt and grouped according to their 12-nt molecular barcodes. Reads in each barcode group were sub-clustered using a 15% Levenshtein threshold, and a quality-weighted consensus sequence was built for each RNA molecule. Non-functional sequences were excluded, and lower-count sequences lying one edit away from another sequence were also excluded. On the basis of fitting two negative binomial distributions, barcode sub-clusters with fewer than 20% of the maximum read count were discarded. In TCRdb, the public reads were trimmed at Q25 with fastp and aligned with MiXCR, with productive beta chains retained. For every CDR3 protein sequence, its rows merge into one entry that carries the most common genes and DNA. The V and J calls reflect TCRdb's pipeline rather than the authors' work. This sample has about 510,000 distinct CDR3 sequences in its table, and around 25% of those were observed once. The ten most abundant clones make up roughly 0.77% of the sample.

The chain is encoded by TRBV5-1 joined to TRBJ1-1; the best D guess is TRBD1, with 6 bases matching. This receptor was taken from a human donor in good health. Some libraries in this study had Jurkat cell RNA spiked in. Sequencing was done on a sample of naive CD8+ T cells from blood, with Jurkat cell RNA spiked in. Sample cell subset or site, as interpreted from the label and publication: FACS-sorted CD8+CD4-CCR7+CD45RA+ naive T cells. The CDR3 protein is CASRSGGGTFDETFF. The nucleotide sequence reads TGCGCCAGCAGAAGTGGGGGCGGGACATTTGATGAAACTTTCTTT. The full variable domain, with segments outside the CDR3 supplied by the reference TRBV5-1 and TRBJ1-1 proteins, appears as KAGVTQTPRYLIKTRGQQVTLSCSPISGHRSVSWYQQTPGQGLQFLFEYFSETQRNKGNFPGRFSGRQFSNSRSEMNVSTLELGDSALYLCASRSGGGTFDETFFGQGTRLTVV.